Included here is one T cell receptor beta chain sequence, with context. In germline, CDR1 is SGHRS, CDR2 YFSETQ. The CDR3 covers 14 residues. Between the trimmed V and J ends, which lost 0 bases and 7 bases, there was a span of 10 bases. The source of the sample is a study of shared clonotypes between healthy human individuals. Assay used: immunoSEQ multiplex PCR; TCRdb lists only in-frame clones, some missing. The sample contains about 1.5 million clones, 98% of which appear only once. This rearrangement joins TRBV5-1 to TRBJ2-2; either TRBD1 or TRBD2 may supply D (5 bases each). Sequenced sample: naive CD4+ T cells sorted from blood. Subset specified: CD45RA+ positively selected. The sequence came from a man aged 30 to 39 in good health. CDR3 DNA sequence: TGCGCCAGCAGCTTGGCCGGGGCCGACGGGGAGCTGTTTTTT. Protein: CASSLAGADGELFF.